Listed here are 4 T cell receptor beta chains from one sample, sequenced in a study of blood T cell repertoires in COVID-19. The method was immunoSEQ multiplex PCR; TCRdb's version includes in-frame clones alone and lacks a portion of them. Of approximately 52,000 clones in the sample, approximately 90% are singletons; the top ten hold approximately 2.8%. Sequenced input: peripheral blood. The receptor set was obtained from a man aged 50-59 years with acute or convalescent COVID-19.

The V call is TRBV18, the J call TRBJ2-1; possible D gene TRBD2, 5 bases. The CDR3 loop spans 12 amino acids. Trimming shortened V by 6 bases and J by 6 bases, and 9 bases separated the two germline ends. Germline CDR1 reads KGHSH; CDR2 reads LQKENI. CDR3 bases: TGTGCCAGCTCGTCACTAGTCAATGAGCAGTTCTTC. Protein product: CASSSLVNEQFF.

The V and J genes are TRBV29-1 and TRBJ1-1; 8 positions match TRBD1. J gave up 4 bases and V 5 bases, and 6 bases lay outside the gene matches. CDR1 and CDR2 from the germline V gene are SQVTM and ANQGSEA. The CDR3 is 13 residues long. This CDR3 reads CSVYRGTGTEAFF. DNA for the CDR3: TGCAGCGTTTACAGGGGGACGGGCACTGAAGCTTTCTTT.

The chain couples TRBV6-5 to TRBJ1-5, with 9 bases fitting TRBD1. With 6 bases clipped from V and 3 bases from J, the junction kept 6 bases outside the gene matches. Germline CDR1 and CDR2: MNHEY and SVGAGI. This CDR3 is built from 15 residues. The CDR3 loop is CASRPGQGPNQPQHF. DNA for the CDR3: TGTGCCAGCAGGCCGGGACAGGGCCCCAATCAGCCCCAGCATTTT.

As DNA, the CDR3 is TGTGCCTGGAGCGTCACAGGGGGGACCGGGGAGCTGTTTTTT. Translation: CAWSVTGGTGELFF. This chain uses TRBV30 with TRBJ2-2, with TRBD1 matching over 8 bases. The germline V gene has CDR1 GTSNPN and CDR2 SVGIG (reference sequence). The CDR3 spans 14 residues. J gave up 5 bases and V 3 bases, and 5 bases lay outside the gene matches. Combining the CDR3 with reference TRBV30 and TRBJ2-2 gives the whole variable domain SQTIHQWPATLVQPVGSPLSLECTVEGTSNPNLYWYRQAAGRGLQLLFYSVGIGQISSEVPQNLSASRPQDRQFILSSKKLLLSDSGFYLCAWSVTGGTGELFFGEGSRLTVL.